This TCR beta chain derives from a study of T cell responses to AZD1222 COVID-19 vaccine. Findings and caveats of the study: No day 14 peak samples; only post-peak repertoires were characterized. Mostly white British, mostly female donors; authors suggested clonal diversity may be underestimated. Unmutated variant regions are reportedly targeted by nearly half of spike-specific TCRs. Elevations in Spike-specific TCR breadth and depth followed administration of two AZD1222 doses.

Trimming stripped 4 bases from V and 5 bases from J, with 9 bases between. In germline, CDR1 is SGHRS, CDR2 YFSETQ. This CDR3 is built from 12 residues. Comments on this clone: Its antigen is not identified.

The repertoire was sequenced with immunoSEQ multiplex PCR; TCRdb's copy has only in-frame clones and lacks some. There are 150,000 to 200,000 clones in the sample; roughly 92% occur only once, and less than 1.5% lies in the top ten. This chain uses TRBV5-1 with TRBJ1-2; D is ambiguous. This TCR derives from an adult in good health. Material: peripheral blood, obtained on day 0 of AZD1222 vaccination. The DNA of the CDR3 is TGCGCCAGCAGCCAGAACGGGTATGGCTACACCTTC. It codes for CASSQNGYGYTF. The entire variable domain, with the rest obtained from reference TRBV5-1 and TRBJ1-2, is as follows: KAGVTQTPRYLIKTRGQQVTLSCSPISGHRSVSWYQQTPGQGLQFLFEYFSETQRNKGNFPGRFSGRQFSNSRSEMNVSTLELGDSALYLCASSQNGYGYTFGSGTRLTVV.